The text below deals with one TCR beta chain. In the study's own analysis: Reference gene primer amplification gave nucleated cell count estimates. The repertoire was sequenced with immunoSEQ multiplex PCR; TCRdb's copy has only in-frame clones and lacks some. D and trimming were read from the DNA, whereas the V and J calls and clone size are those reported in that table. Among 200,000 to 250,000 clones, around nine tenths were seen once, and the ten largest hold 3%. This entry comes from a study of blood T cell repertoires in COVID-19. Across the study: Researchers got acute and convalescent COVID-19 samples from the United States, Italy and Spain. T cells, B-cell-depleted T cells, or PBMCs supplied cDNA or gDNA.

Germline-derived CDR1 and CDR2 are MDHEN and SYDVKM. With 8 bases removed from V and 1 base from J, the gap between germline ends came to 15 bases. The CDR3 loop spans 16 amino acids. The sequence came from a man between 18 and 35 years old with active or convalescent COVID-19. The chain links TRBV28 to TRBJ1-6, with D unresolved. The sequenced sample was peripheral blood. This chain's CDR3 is CASSLLGRSYNSPLHF. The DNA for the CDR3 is TGTGCCAGCTCTCTCTTGGGGAGATCCTATAATTCACCCCTCCACTTT.